This TCR beta chain was identified in a study of breast tumors, draining lymph nodes, adjacent tissues. Notes on the study in general: Most tumor T cells seemingly derive from lymph node, then expand in tumor.

CDR3 length: 14 amino acids. Germline CDR1 reads SGDLS; CDR2 reads YYNGEE. About this clonotype itself: The antigen remains unidentified. A junction boundary mismatches the germline segment, possibly from a read error.

TCRdb re-called the multiplex PCR reads through MiXCR, storing one row per CDR3 protein. The sample records fewer than 150,000 distinct CDR3 sequences, 21% being singletons. Samples came from axillary lymph nodes draining the breast cancer. The chain uses TRBV9 and TRBJ2-1; 7 positions agree with TRBD2. The sample taken for sequencing was axillary lymph node tissue. This clonotype originated in a female donor with breast cancer. Some clones in this sample may be carry-over from other donors' samples. CDR3 sequence: CASSGTSDYNEQSF. The CDR3, as DNA: TGTGCCAGCAGCGGCACTAGCGACTACAATGAGCAGTCCTTC. Using reference TRBV9 and TRBJ2-1 for the parts outside the CDR3, the full variable domain is DSGVTQTPKHLITATGQRVTLRCSPRSGDLSVYWYQQSLDQGLQFLIQYYNGEERAKGNILERFSAQQFPDLHSELNLSSLELGDSALYFCASSGTSDYNEQSFGPGTRLTVL.